Below are 10 T cell receptor beta chains sequenced from a single sample in a study of CD8 T cells in ankylosing spondylitis. TCRdb used MiXCR to reprocess the 5' RACE reads, holding one entry per CDR3 protein. This table has 250,000 or so distinct CDR3 sequences, 20% to 30% appearing once. Sequenced: blood, either unsorted or a sorted T cell fraction (not recorded which). The receptor source for this set is a male donor with ankylosing spondylitis or in good health (not recorded which).

There are a few counts of this clonotype. This rearrangement joins TRBV20-1 to TRBJ1-2; 8 nucleotides agree with TRBD1. This CDR3 is built from 13 residues. Trimming at V came to 4 bases and at J to 6 bases, leaving 7 bases not matched to a gene. The germline CDR1 and CDR2 sequences are DFQATT and SNEGSKA (reference sequence). The CDR3 nucleotides are TGCAGTGCTACCTCCCCGGACAGGGATGGCTACACCTTC. Translation: CSATSPDRDGYTF.

This clonotype came up many times. The V and J genes are TRBV16 and TRBJ2-5; D may match TRBD1 or TRBD2 (5 bases each). Trimming took off 8 bases at V and 3 bases at J, with 13 bases between the two ends. This CDR3 has 13 amino acids. Germline CDR1 is KGHSY and CDR2 is FQNENV. The CDR3 here is CASARGAKETQYF. The CDR3 DNA reads as TGTGCCAGCGCCAGAGGGGCCAAAGAGACCCAGTACTTC.

CDR3 region: CASRRDLTGELFF. CDR3 sequence (DNA): TGTGCCAGCCGGCGGGACCTCACCGGGGAGCTGTTTTTT. The V and J genes are TRBV7-8 and TRBJ2-2; D is possibly TRBD2 (6 bases). The V gene lost 8 bases and the J gene lost 4 bases, with 11 bases spanning the gap. From germline, CDR1 is SGHVS and CDR2 FQNEAQ. CDR3 length: 13 amino acids.

The rearrangement joins TRBV20-1 to TRBJ2-7; D might be TRBD1 or TRBD2, each matching 7 bases. There are 14 residues in the CDR3. CDR1 is DFQATT, CDR2 SNEGSKA, per germline (reference sequence). The ends were cut back, 6 bases at V and 7 bases at J, with 22 bases in the middle. CDR3 loop: CSAPRGGPRGEQYF. The CDR3 DNA reads TGCAGTGCCCCACGCGGGGGACCCAGGGGGGAGCAGTACTTC.

This clonotype occurred many times. The rearrangement joins TRBV10-3 to TRBJ2-5; tentative D call: TRBD2 (6 bases). From germline, CDR1 is ENHRY and CDR2 SYGVKD. The V and J ends lost 2 bases and 2 bases respectively, with 15 bases between them. The CDR3 runs 16 residues. CDR3 sequence: CAISEMDYGGQETQYF. The CDR3 DNA reads as TGTGCCATCAGTGAGATGGACTATGGGGGGCAAGAGACCCAGTACTTC.

This clonotype was counted ten times or more. The V gene is TRBV20-1, the J gene TRBJ2-1; a weak D match, TRBD2 (6 bases). Germline V gene sequence: CDR1 DFQATT, CDR2 SNEGSKA (reference sequence). This CDR3 comprises 14 residues. V was shortened by 6 bases and J by 0 bases, with 12 bases between the two germline ends. CDR3 nucleotide sequence: TGCAGTGCGGATGGGGGGAGCTCCTACAATGAGCAGTTCTTC. The encoded protein is CSADGGSSYNEQFF.

The CDR3 bases are TGTGCCAGCTCCGGCAAGGGGGCGGTGGATTTTGAGCAGTTCTTC. Protein sequence: CASSGKGAVDFEQFF. V is TRBV12-3 or TRBV12-4 and J is TRBJ2-1, with TRBD1 identical over 7 bases. V trimming: 8 bases; J trimming: 9 bases; junction bases outside the gene matches: 16. This CDR3 spans 15 amino acids.

This clonotype was recorded many times. The V call is TRBV12-3 or TRBV12-4, the J call TRBJ2-5; 10 bases match TRBD1. Unmatched junction bases numbered 8, after V lost 5 bases and J lost 5 bases. This CDR3 has 15 amino acids. CDR3 in amino acids: CASSSRQGAKETQYF. CDR3 DNA: TGTGCCAGCAGTAGTCGACAGGGGGCGAAGGAGACCCAGTACTTC.

In its sample, this clonotype was seen a few times. V and J are TRBV20-1 and TRBJ2-3; D is tentatively TRBD1 or TRBD2 (5 bases each). Germline lookup yields CDR1 DFQATT and CDR2 SNEGSKA (reference sequence). This CDR3 contains 12 residues. Between the trimmed V and J ends, which lost 5 bases and 2 bases, there was a span of 8 bases. CDR3 sequence: CSAPGPTDTQYF. In DNA form, the CDR3 reads TGCAGTGCTCCGGGACCCACAGATACGCAGTATTTT.

This clonotype was found a few times. This chain connects TRBV27 to TRBJ2-5; 12 nucleotides line up with TRBD2. Germline CDR1 reads MNHEY; CDR2 reads SMNVEV (reference sequence). The CDR3 has 16 residues. The V gene end was trimmed by 2 bases and the J gene end by 7 bases; junction bases not matched to a gene: 8. The DNA for the CDR3 is TGTGCCAGCAGTTTAAGGGCTAGCGGGGGGGCTGGGACCCAGTACTTC. Its translation: CASSLRASGGAGTQYF.